This record looks at one T cell receptor (beta chain) sequence and its context. No antigen is known for it. The sample originates from a study of shared clonotypes between healthy human individuals. The authors split each subset's genomic DNA evenly across several immunoSEQ plates. The repertoire was sequenced with immunoSEQ multiplex PCR; TCRdb's copy has only in-frame clones and lacks some. Of roughly 2.2 million clones in the sample, 80% to 95% are singletons; the top ten hold under 0.45%. Germline V gives CDR1 SQVTM, CDR2 ANQGSEA. CDR3 length: 14 amino acids. V shed 4 bases and J shed 8 bases, with 20 bases lying between them. Overall study findings and caveats: When naive CD4 clonotypes were compared across a few donors, approximately 4.9% were shared. Among the subsets, naive ones generally showed larger estimated richness than memory ones.

This TCR was sampled from a man younger than 30 in good health. Some clones in this sample may be carry-over from other donors' samples. The sequenced sample consisted of naive CD4+ T cells from PBMCs. The subset: CD45RA+ positively selected. The chain couples TRBV29-1 to TRBJ1-2, with a weak D call TRBD1 (5 bases). In DNA form, the CDR3 reads TGCAGCGTTGCCGCCGGCGGGGGATTTCGGGGCTACACCTTC. Its translation: CSVAAGGGFRGYTF. The full variable domain, in which reference TRBV29-1 and TRBJ1-2 provide the parts outside the CDR3, is SAVISQKPSRDICQRGTSLTIQCQVDSQVTMMFWYRQQPGQSLTLIATANQGSEATYESGFVIDKFPISRPNLTFSTLTVSNMSPEDSSIYLCSVAAGGGFRGYTFGSGTRLTVV.